This T cell receptor (beta chain) comes out of a study of blood T cell repertoires in COVID-19. Study at large: Collection of acute and convalescent COVID-19 samples took place in the United States, Italy and Spain. From T cells, B-cell-depleted T cells, or PBMCs came the material, which was cDNA or gDNA.

In the original analysis: The assay estimated nucleated cells by amplifying reference gene primers. The protocol was immunoSEQ multiplex PCR, while the TCRdb copy is restricted to in-frame clones and leaves out a portion. V and J calls and clone size are copied from that table; D and trimming were computed from the DNA. In the table there are 160,000 or so clones, 85% of which are singletons. A Seattle source enrolled patients during active infection and followed them longitudinally. Germline CDR1 and CDR2: MNHEY and SVGEGT. The J segment lost 1 base and the V segment lost 4 bases, leaving 4 bases of the junction unmatched. CDR3 length: 14 residues. This clone is a singleton in its sample.

The TCR originated in a woman in her forties or fifties with COVID-19, enrolled during active disease. This chain uses TRBV6-2 or TRBV6-3 with TRBJ2-7, with TRBD1 matching 7 bases. Sequencing input: peripheral blood. CDR3 residues: CASSWGTDSYEQYF. As DNA, the CDR3 is TGTGCCAGCAGTTGGGGGACAGATTCCTACGAGCAGTACTTC.